This T cell receptor beta chain was retrieved from a study of blood T cell repertoires in COVID-19. Study context: Samples came from the United States, Italy and Spain, spanning acute and convalescent COVID-19.

This CDR3 is built from 14 residues. The junction had 0 bases not matched to a gene; V was cut back by 4 bases and J by 3 bases. Looked up from germline, CDR1 is MRHNA and CDR2 is SNTAGT. Per the authors' pipeline: Estimates of nucleated cell counts were drawn from the amplification of reference gene primers. Sequencing was performed with immunoSEQ multiplex PCR; in TCRdb, only in-frame clones are kept and a portion is missing. That table gives V, J and clone size, and the DNA gave D and trimming. The sample holds 90,000 or so clones, approximately 85% seen once. Sequenced sample: peripheral blood. The sequence derives from a man between 60 and 70 years old with acute or convalescent COVID-19. The rearrangement joins TRBV6-4 to TRBJ2-7; 13 bases align to TRBD2. CDR3 amino acids: CASSGTSGGYEQYF. CDR3 nucleotides: TGTGCCAGCAGTGGGACTAGCGGGGGCTACGAGCAGTACTTC.